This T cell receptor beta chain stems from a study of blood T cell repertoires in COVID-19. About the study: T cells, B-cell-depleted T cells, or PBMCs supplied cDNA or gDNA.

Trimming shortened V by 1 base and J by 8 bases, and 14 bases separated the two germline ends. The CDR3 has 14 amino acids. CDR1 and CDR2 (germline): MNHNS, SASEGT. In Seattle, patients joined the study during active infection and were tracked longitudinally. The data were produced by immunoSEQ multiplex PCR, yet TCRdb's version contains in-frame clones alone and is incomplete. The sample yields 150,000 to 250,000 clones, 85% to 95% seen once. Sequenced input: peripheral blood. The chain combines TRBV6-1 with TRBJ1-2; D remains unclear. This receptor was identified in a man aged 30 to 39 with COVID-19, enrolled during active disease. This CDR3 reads CASSEGHGPGGYTF. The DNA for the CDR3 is TGTGCCAGCAGTGAAGGACATGGCCCGGGGGGCTACACCTTC.